Following are 9 T cell receptor beta chains from one sample sequenced in a study of cytotoxic CD8 clonotypes in ibrutinib-treated CLL. The method was immunoSEQ multiplex PCR; TCRdb's version includes in-frame clones alone and lacks a portion of them. The sample records about 130,000 clones, roughly 88% being singletons. The sample here was PBMCs, taken after 24 months of ibrutinib treatment. Receptors originate from a human donor with chronic lymphocytic leukemia.

This chain joins TRBV5-5 and TRBJ2-2; TRBD1 is a possible D gene (6 bases). V was pared by 2 bases and J by 1 base, with 9 bases between. Germline CDR1 SGHKS, CDR2 YYEKEE (reference sequence). The CDR3 is 15 residues long. CDR3 sequence: CASSLAQGNTGELFF. CDR3 sequence (DNA): TGTGCCAGCAGCTTAGCACAGGGGAACACCGGGGAGCTGTTTTTT.

The chain couples TRBV6-5 to TRBJ1-2; TRBD1 agrees at 8 bases. J lost 2 bases, V lost 6 bases, and 8 bases had no gene match. Germline-derived CDR1 and CDR2 are MNHEY and SVGAGI. This CDR3 contains 15 residues. The CDR3 reads CASRRQTGENYGYTF. The CDR3 nucleotides are TGTGCCAGCAGGCGCCAGACAGGGGAAAACTATGGCTACACCTTC.

The chain links TRBV7-2 to TRBJ2-1, with no clear D. Germline CDR1 and CDR2: SGHTA and FQGNSA. The CDR3 is made up of 13 amino acids. V was clipped by 3 bases and J by 3 bases, with 6 bases between them. The CDR3 coding sequence is TGTGCCAGCAGCTTCTTTCACTACAATGAGCAGTTCTTC. It specifies CASSFFHYNEQFF.

This chain uses TRBV27 with TRBJ2-7, with 7 bases lining up with TRBD1. This CDR3 contains 14 residues. Germline V gene sequence: CDR1 MNHEY, CDR2 SMNVEV (reference sequence). With V trimmed by 8 bases and J by 2 bases, 9 bases remained unmatched. The DNA for the CDR3 is TGTGCCAGCGGAAGGGGGCAGGGGCCCTACGAGCAGTACTTC. This gives the protein CASGRGQGPYEQYF.

V usage is TRBV4-3 and J usage is TRBJ2-7, with 10 bases aligning to TRBD1. The CDR3 spans 16 residues. Trimming took 0 bases from V and 3 from J; bases not matched to a gene: 5. Germline lookup yields CDR1 LGHNA and CDR2 YSLEER. For the CDR3, the DNA is TGCGCCAGCAGCCAAGATTGGGGACAGGGGTTCTACGAGCAGTACTTC. The encoded protein is CASSQDWGQGFYEQYF.

This clone occurred once. The rearrangement joins TRBV5-4 to TRBJ1-2; D not certain. In germline, CDR1 is SGHNT, CDR2 YYREEE (reference sequence). This CDR3 is built from 14 residues. Trimming removed 2 bases at V and 2 bases at J, with 10 bases between. In DNA form, the CDR3 reads TGTGCCAGCAGCTTTGTAGGCGCCAACTATGGCTACACCTTC. It specifies CASSFVGANYGYTF.

This chain links TRBV19 with TRBJ1-6; D remains unclear. This CDR3 comprises 17 residues. Germline values: CDR1 LNHDA, CDR2 SQIVND (reference sequence). Trimming removed 3 bases at V and 2 bases at J, with 14 bases between. CDR3 region: CASSIRGLDAYNSPLHF. CDR3 bases: TGTGCCAGTAGTATTCGAGGGCTCGACGCCTATAATTCACCCCTCCACTTT.

The CDR3 loop is CASSLRQGYEQYF. The CDR3 coding sequence is TGTGCCAGCAGCCTCCGACAGGGCTACGAGCAGTACTTC. The chain recombines TRBV13 with TRBJ2-7, with TRBD1 identical over 7 bases. This CDR3 spans 13 amino acids. Unmatched junction bases numbered 4, after V lost 5 bases and J lost 3 bases. In germline, CDR1 is PRHDT, CDR2 FYEKMQ (reference sequence).

The CDR3 region has the DNA TGTGCCAGTAGTATAGGCCTAGCGGAAAGACGGGTCAATGAGCAGTTCTTC. Protein sequence: CASSIGLAERRVNEQFF. The chain uses TRBV19 and TRBJ2-1, with TRBD2 matching over 7 bases. From germline, CDR1 is LNHDA and CDR2 SQIVND (reference sequence). The V gene end was trimmed by 1 base and the J gene end by 6 bases; junction bases not matched to a gene: 12. The CDR3 covers 17 residues.